A single sample gave rise to the 23 T cell receptor beta chains below, sequenced in a study of blood T cells in healthy people across ages. A J-beta primer mix and a sample-barcoded 5' primer were used in a second PCR of roughly 7 to 12 cycles. TCRdb itself ran the 5' RACE reads through MiXCR, one entry per CDR3 protein. The table has fewer than 950,000 distinct CDR3 sequences, around 36% seen once; the top ten hold about an eighth. The sample comprised blood. The receptors derive from a man between 18 and 29 years old in good health.

The chain links TRBV2 to TRBJ1-2; a possible D gene is TRBD1 (6 bases). Trimming cost V 6 bases and J 7 bases, with 15 bases left between them. The CDR3 loop spans 13 amino acids. The germline CDR1 and CDR2 sequences are SNHLY and FYNNEI. CDR3 nucleotide sequence: TGTGCCAGCAGGACATCGGGGGCGGCTGGCTACACCTTC. It specifies CASRTSGAAGYTF.

The chain recombines TRBV7-2 with TRBJ1-1; 10 bases are shared with TRBD1. The CDR3 spans 17 residues. Germline assignment: CDR1 SGHTA and CDR2 FQGNSA. Unmatched junction bases numbered 12, after V lost 2 bases and J lost 6 bases. CDR3 coding DNA: TGTGCCAGCAGCTTACTCTGGGACAGGGGTAGTGACGCTGAAGCTTTCTTT. Amino acid sequence: CASSLLWDRGSDAEAFF. Complete variable domain (other parts from reference TRBV7-2 and TRBJ1-1): GAGVSQSPSNKVTEKGKDVELRCDPISGHTALYWYRQSLGQGLEFLIYFQGNSAPDKSGLPSDRFSAERTGGSVSTLTIQRTQQEDSAVYLCASSLLWDRGSDAEAFFGQGTRLTVV.

This chain links TRBV4-1 with TRBJ1-1; D call uncertain. This CDR3 has 12 amino acids. Germline V gene lookup returns CDR1 MGHRA and CDR2 YSYEKL. With 5 bases removed from V and 5 bases from J, the gap between germline ends came to 9 bases. The CDR3 reads CASSTTRTEAFF. The CDR3, as DNA: TGCGCCAGCAGCACCACAAGGACTGAAGCTTTCTTT.

The CDR3 is CASKGDQETQYF. CDR3 coding DNA: TGTGCCAGCAAGGGGGACCAAGAGACCCAGTACTTC. The V call is TRBV21-1, the J call TRBJ2-5. TRBV21-1 is flagged as a pseudogene. This CDR3 contains 12 residues.

The table lists this clonotype with a few counts. The chain employs TRBV28 and TRBJ1-5; TRBD1 aligns across 9 bases. The germline V gene has CDR1 MDHEN and CDR2 SYDVKM. V trimming: 8 bases; J trimming: 4 bases; junction bases outside the gene matches: 12. The CDR3 contains 16 residues. The CDR3 DNA reads TGTGCCAGCCGGCCCGCAACACAGGGGGCGAATCAGCCCCAGCATTTT. It yields the protein CASRPATQGANQPQHF.

This clonotype has only a few counts. The rearrangement uses TRBV12-3 or TRBV12-4 and TRBJ2-1, with TRBD1 identical over 8 bases. J was trimmed by 8 bases and V by 1 base; bases with no gene match: 4. The CDR3 is made up of 14 amino acids. CDR3 bases: TGTGCCAGCAGTTTAGGGACAGGGTTCCATGAGCAGTTCTTC. It specifies CASSLGTGFHEQFF.

The V and J genes are TRBV7-9 and TRBJ2-1, with D unresolved. Germline lookup yields CDR1 SEHNR and CDR2 FQNEAQ (reference sequence). V shed 4 bases and J shed 1 base, with 11 bases lying between them. The length of the CDR3 is 15 residues. Written as DNA, the CDR3 is TGTGCCAGCAGCTCCCTAGGGTCTTCCTACAATGAGCAGTTCTTC. Its translation: CASSSLGSSYNEQFF.

This chain connects TRBV9 to TRBJ1-1, with D perhaps TRBD1 (6 bases). The CDR3 runs 14 residues. Trimming left V 5 bases short and J 2 bases short, with 13 bases between. CDR1 is SGDLS and CDR2 is YYNGEE in the germline V gene. The CDR3 coding sequence is TGTGCCAGCAGTAACGGACAGCTAAACACTGAAGCTTTCTTT. Translated, it gives CASSNGQLNTEAFF.

This clonotype was picked up a small number of times. The junction does not match germline at one end; this may be a read error. V gene TRBV7-8 combines with J gene TRBJ2-7; tentative D call: TRBD2 (6 bases). The CDR3 totals 14 residues. Germline loops: CDR1 SGHVS, CDR2 FQNEAQ. The CDR3 region is CASSLEVSGYGQYF. Here the CDR3 DNA reads TGTGCCAGCAGCTTAGAGGTTAGCGGCTACGGGCAGTACTTC.

This clonotype was seen many times. The chain carries TRBV4-2 and TRBJ2-3, with TRBD1 matching 7 bases. Germline V lookup: CDR1 LGHNA, CDR2 YNFKEQ. There are 16 residues in the CDR3. Trimming cost V 4 bases and J 2 bases; bases outside gene matches: 9. CDR3 sequence: CASSLGNRGFTDTQYF. The CDR3 region has the DNA TGTGCCAGCAGCCTAGGGAACAGGGGATTCACAGATACGCAGTATTTT.

In this sample, this clonotype turned up many times. The V gene is TRBV5-1, the J gene TRBJ2-5; D uncertain. The germline V and J ends were trimmed by 3 bases and 4 bases, with 7 bases remaining between them. The CDR3 sequence is 12 residues long. The germline V gene encodes CDR1 SGHRS and CDR2 YFSETQ. Here the CDR3 DNA reads TGCGCCAGCAGCTGGTCTTCAGAGACCCAGTACTTC. This encodes CASSWSSETQYF.

This sequence joins TRBV24-1 and TRBJ2-7; possible D gene TRBD2, 6 bases. The J call may be incorrect, as the DNA end agrees better with TRBJ2-5. This CDR3 has 15 residues. From germline, CDR1 is KGHDR and CDR2 SFDVKD. The CDR3: CATSDVGTLQETQYF. The CDR3 bases are TGTGCCACCAGTGATGTCGGGACTCTGCAAGAGACCCAGTACTTC.

The rearrangement joins TRBV12-3 or TRBV12-4 to TRBJ1-4; no firm D call. V lost 3 bases to trimming and J lost 3 bases, with 20 bases between them. The length of the CDR3 is 18 residues. The chain's CDR3 is CASSLQYLRFGANEKLFF. The CDR3 DNA is TGTGCCAGCAGTTTGCAGTATCTCAGATTCGGGGCTAATGAAAAACTGTTTTTT.

The J gene is TRBJ1-4, the V gene TRBV28, with D maybe TRBD1 (5 bases). Trimming removed 4 bases at V and 4 bases at J, with 10 bases between. Germline V gene data show CDR1 as MDHEN and CDR2 as SYDVKM. The CDR3 is made up of 14 amino acids. The CDR3 DNA reads TGTGCCAGCAGTTCAGGGTGGGGTAATGAAAAACTGTTTTTT. It encodes CASSSGWGNEKLFF.

This chain links TRBV4-2 with TRBJ1-4; D is undetermined. The CDR3 is made up of 15 amino acids. Germline V lookup: CDR1 LGHNA, CDR2 YNFKEQ. V was shortened by 1 base and J by 5 bases, with 11 bases between the two germline ends. Here the CDR3 reads CASSQGRTENEKLFF. Here the CDR3 DNA reads TGTGCCAGCAGCCAAGGGCGTACCGAAAATGAAAAACTGTTTTTT.

V is TRBV30 and J is TRBJ1-1; a possible D gene is TRBD1 (6 bases). This CDR3 has 15 residues. Germline values: CDR1 GTSNPN, CDR2 SVGIG (reference sequence). V lost 7 bases and J 6 bases, leaving 24 bases between the germline ends. The CDR3 nucleotides read TGTGCCTCCCGGGCGGGGGCAATGGTTATGGCTGAAGCTTTCTTT. Its translation: CASRAGAMVMAEAFF.

The chain combines TRBV9 with TRBJ1-1; no clear D. The germline V and J ends were trimmed by 4 bases and 9 bases, with 13 bases remaining between them. This CDR3 is built from 12 residues. Germline V gene sequence: CDR1 SGDLS, CDR2 YYNGEE. The CDR3 coding sequence is TGTGCCAGCAGCCCTCTGAGGACTAAAGCTTTCTTT. It translates to CASSPLRTKAFF.

This chain links TRBV5-5 with TRBJ2-1, with D hard to call. V shed 1 base and J shed 10 bases, with 15 bases lying between them. CDR3 size: 14 residues. Per germline, CDR1 SGHKS and CDR2 YYEKEE (reference sequence). The CDR3 loop is CASSLPWSSREQFF. Written as DNA, the CDR3 is TGTGCCAGCAGCTTGCCCTGGTCTTCGAGGGAGCAGTTCTTC.

The chain combines TRBV19 with TRBJ2-3; D is possibly TRBD1 (5 bases). Germline-derived CDR1 and CDR2 are LNHDA and SQIVND (reference sequence). This CDR3 spans 13 amino acids. Trimming left V 8 bases short and J 2 bases short, with 11 bases between. As DNA, the CDR3 is TGTGCCAGTGGGCCAGGGAACACAGATACGCAGTATTTT. Translated, it gives CASGPGNTDTQYF.

This clonotype was found a few times. J is TRBJ2-3 and V is TRBV7-8; TRBD2 matches 10 bases. This CDR3 is 16 amino acids long. Germline-derived CDR1 and CDR2 are SGHVS and FQNEAQ. The trim removed 5 bases at V and 4 bases at J, leaving 9 bases unmatched. CDR3 coding DNA: TGTGCCAGCAGCCCGACCCTAGCGGGGGCCGCAGATACGCAGTATTTT. Its protein is CASSPTLAGAADTQYF.

The V gene is TRBV14, the J gene TRBJ2-7; D is unresolved. V gave up 4 bases and J gave up 7 bases, with 17 bases separating them. The CDR3 runs to 14 residues. Germline CDR1 reads SGHDN; CDR2 reads FVKESK. CDR3 in DNA: TGTGCCAGCAGCCGAGATCCAGGCCTCAATGAGCAGTACTTC. Amino acid sequence: CASSRDPGLNEQYF.

This clonotype has a single count. One base away lies a much larger clone, so this may be a sequencing read error. V is TRBV20-1 and J is TRBJ2-5; 7 nucleotides line up with TRBD2. From germline, CDR1 is DFQATT and CDR2 SNEGSKA (reference sequence). This CDR3 comprises 13 residues. J lost 4 bases, V lost 6 bases, and 8 bases had no gene match. The CDR3 coding sequence is TGCAGTGCCCTCCGTGCGGGGGTAGAGACCCAGTACTTC. This codes for CSALRAGVETQYF.

J is TRBJ2-3 and V is TRBV7-3; 9 bases map to TRBD2. Trimming cost V 1 base and J 3 bases; bases outside gene matches: 5. Germline CDR1 reads SGHTA; CDR2 reads FQGTGA. The CDR3 totals 16 residues. Here the CDR3 DNA reads TGTGCCAGCAGCTTAAAGGGCGGGGGGGCTACAGATACGCAGTATTTT. It is translated as CASSLKGGGATDTQYF. The full variable domain, completed using reference TRBV7-3 and TRBJ2-3, is GAGVSQTPSNKVTEKGKYVELRCDPISGHTALYWYRQSLGQGPEFLIYFQGTGAADDSGLPNDRFFAVRPEGSVSTLKIQRTERGDSAVYLCASSLKGGGATDTQYFGPGTRLTVL.